This T cell receptor beta chain was captured by sequencing in a study of PD-1 blockade in classical Hodgkin lymphoma. The overall study: Nivolumab was given intravenously to patients at 3 mg/kg every 2 weeks. Overall study results and limits: By C4D1, CD4+ diversity increased significantly, especially in complete responders. Lower baseline TCR diversity marked trial partial responders and progressors.

Repertoires were generated with immunoSEQ multiplex PCR, while TCRdb's copy carries only in-frame clones and drops some. The sample has 55,000 to 75,000 clones, 85% to 95% seen once; the top ten hold approximately 8.1%. In this sample, this clone turned up once. The antigen remains unidentified. With no exception, relapse followed autologous stem cell transplantation in all patients, and brentuximab vedotin exposure varied. Best outcomes ranged across complete response, partial response and progressive disease. The sample here was peripheral blood mononuclear cells (PBMCs), taken at baseline. The source of this sequence is a human donor with classical Hodgkin lymphoma.

Here the CDR3 DNA reads TGTGCCAGCAGCTTTGCGGGGGACGATGAGCAGTTCTTC. Its translation is CASSFAGDDEQFF. This chain joins TRBV7-3 and TRBJ2-1; 7 bases are a match to TRBD2. Trimming at V came to 3 bases and at J to 8 bases, leaving 4 bases not matched to a gene. Germline loops: CDR1 SGHTA, CDR2 FQGTGA. This CDR3 has 13 residues.